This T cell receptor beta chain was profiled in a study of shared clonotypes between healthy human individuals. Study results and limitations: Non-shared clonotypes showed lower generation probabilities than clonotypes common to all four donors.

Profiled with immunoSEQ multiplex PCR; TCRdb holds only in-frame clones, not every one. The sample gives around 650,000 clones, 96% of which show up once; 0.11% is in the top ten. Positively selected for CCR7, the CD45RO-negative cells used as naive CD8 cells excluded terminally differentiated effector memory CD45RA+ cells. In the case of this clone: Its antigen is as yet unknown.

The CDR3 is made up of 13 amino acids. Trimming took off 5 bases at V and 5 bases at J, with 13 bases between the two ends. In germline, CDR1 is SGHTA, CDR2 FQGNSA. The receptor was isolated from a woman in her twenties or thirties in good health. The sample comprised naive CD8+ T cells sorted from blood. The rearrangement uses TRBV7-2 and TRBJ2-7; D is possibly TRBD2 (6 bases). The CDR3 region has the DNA TGTGCCAGCAGCCCGCCATGGGAGGACGAGCAGTACTTC. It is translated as CASSPPWEDEQYF.